The 5 T cell receptor beta chains given below trace back to one sample, sequenced in a study of PD-1 blockade in mismatch repair-deficient tumors. Assay used: immunoSEQ multiplex PCR; TCRdb lists only in-frame clones, some missing. The sample carries over 100,000 clones, over 65% recorded once. The material sequenced was peripheral blood, taken approximately 14 months after starting pembrolizumab. The origin of the receptors is an adult with mismatch repair-deficient cancer.

This clone was seen just once. The V and J genes are TRBV23-1 and TRBJ2-5, with D perhaps TRBD1 or TRBD2 (5 bases each). TRBV23-1 has ORF status, its function being uncertain. V was pared by 7 bases and J by 1 base, with 25 bases between. This CDR3 region has 18 residues. The CDR3 loop is CASNEGRLRGRSQETQYF. The CDR3 bases are TGCGCCAGCAACGAGGGGAGACTTAGGGGCCGAAGCCAAGAGACCCAGTACTTC.

The chain carries TRBV4-1 and TRBJ1-1; tentative D call: TRBD1 (5 bases). The germline CDR1 and CDR2 sequences are MGHRA and YSYEKL. Trimming removed 6 bases from V and 1 base from J, with 12 bases in between. The CDR3 is made up of 14 amino acids. DNA of the CDR3: TGCGCCAGCAGGGGACTATTATGGAACACTGAAGCTTTCTTT. This gives the protein CASRGLLWNTEAFF.

This chain links TRBV19 with TRBJ1-4; D is unresolved. V was cut by 6 bases and J by 0 bases, with 11 bases left in between. The germline V gene encodes CDR1 LNHDA and CDR2 SQIVND (reference sequence). The CDR3 is 15 amino acids. In nucleotides, the CDR3 is TGTGCCAGTAGGGGAAGCGCTGCAACTAATGAAAAACTGTTTTTT. Translation: CASRGSAATNEKLFF.

The chain joins TRBV4-2 to TRBJ2-7, with D unresolved. Trimming shortened V by 4 bases and J by 4 bases, and 5 bases separated the two germline ends. CDR1 and CDR2 from the germline V gene are LGHNA and YNFKEQ. The CDR3 length is 11 residues. DNA of the CDR3: TGTGCCAGCAGCCCAGGATACGAGCAGTACTTC. It codes for CASSPGYEQYF.

The chain carries TRBV9 and TRBJ1-5; 7 nucleotides match TRBD1. The length of the CDR3 is 15 residues. Germline CDR1 SGDLS, CDR2 YYNGEE. V trimming: 3 bases; J trimming: 3 bases; junction bases outside the gene matches: 6. CDR3 sequence (DNA): TGTGCCAGCAGCGAGGGGGGACAGTACAATCAGCCCCAGCATTTT. It is translated as CASSEGGQYNQPQHF.